The 19 T cell receptor beta chains given below trace back to one sample, sequenced in a study of CD8 T cells in Susac syndrome (dated by TCRdb to between 2018 and 2020). Library method: the immunoSEQ multiplex PCR assay. RNA was extracted using the RNeasy kit, and roughly 0.5 to 1 microgram was reverse transcribed with random hexamers. In-frame beta chains were kept once TCRdb had trimmed the public reads at Q25 with fastp and called clones with MiXCR. Each CDR3 protein gets just one entry, which takes the most common genes and DNA from the rows behind it. Within this sample are roughly 130,000 distinct CDR3 sequences, with roughly 96% of them counted one time only. The ten largest make up more than 0.09% of the sample. The sample was CD4+ T cells from PBMCs. These receptors were taken from a human donor in good health.

The V and J genes are TRBV28 and TRBJ2-5, with a possible D match to TRBD2 (6 bases). Looked up from germline, CDR1 is MDHEN and CDR2 is SYDVKM. This CDR3 spans 14 amino acids. V lost 6 bases and J 3 bases, leaving 14 bases between the germline ends. Written as DNA, the CDR3 is TGTGCCAGCAGCGTGGCGGGGCTGGAAGAGACCCAGTACTTC. It is translated as CASSVAGLEETQYF.

The genes are TRBV19 and TRBJ2-1; the match to TRBD2 covers 9 bases. J lost 5 bases, V lost 6 bases, and 8 bases had no gene match. Germline assignment: CDR1 LNHDA and CDR2 SQIVND (reference sequence). This CDR3 spans 15 amino acids. The CDR3 region has the DNA TGTGCCAGTAGCCCGAATAGCGGGAGCGACAATGAGCAGTTCTTC. It codes for CASSPNSGSDNEQFF.

The chain couples TRBV6-5 to TRBJ2-1; 15 nucleotides match TRBD2. The CDR3 runs to 12 residues. The V and J ends lost 5 bases and 15 bases, in that order; junction bases with no gene match: 2. The germline V gene has CDR1 MNHEY and CDR2 SVGAGI. In DNA form, the CDR3 reads TGTGCCAGCAGTGGACTAGCGGGAGGGTGGTTCTTC. Encoded protein: CASSGLAGGWFF.

The chain couples TRBV29-1 to TRBJ1-4; the D is unclear. This CDR3 is 13 amino acids long. V lost 5 bases to trimming and J lost 0 bases, with 7 bases between them. Germline V gene sequence: CDR1 SQVTM, CDR2 ANQGSEA. This chain's CDR3 is CSVRQPTNEKLFF. The CDR3 coding sequence is TGCAGCGTTAGACAACCAACTAATGAAAAACTGTTTTTT.

The sample holds one count of this clonotype. The V gene is TRBV6-1, the J gene TRBJ2-2; 13 nucleotides align to TRBD2. The length of the CDR3 is 17 residues. The germline V gene encodes CDR1 MNHNS and CDR2 SASEGT. V gave up 6 bases and J gave up 3 bases; unmatched junction bases: 7. CDR3 bases: TGTGCCAGCAGGCCCGGGACTAGCGGGGCCGACACCGGGGAGCTGTTTTTT. This translates into CASRPGTSGADTGELFF.

This chain links TRBV7-2 with TRBJ2-7; possible D gene TRBD1, 6 bases. Trimming cost V 1 base and J 3 bases, with 13 bases left between them. The CDR3 contains 15 residues. Germline CDR1 reads SGHTA; CDR2 reads FQGNSA. The chain's CDR3 is CASSLVGAQGYEQYF. The CDR3 nucleotides are TGTGCCAGCAGCTTAGTGGGGGCGCAGGGCTACGAGCAGTACTTC.

A single count supports this clonotype. The V gene is TRBV29-1, the J gene TRBJ1-1; TRBD1 is a possible D gene (5 bases). V dropped 4 bases and J dropped 1 base, with 13 bases sitting between them. CDR3 size: 14 residues. In germline, CDR1 is SQVTM, CDR2 ANQGSEA. CDR3 amino acids: CSVAVGGRNTEAFF. CDR3 bases: TGCAGCGTTGCGGTGGGGGGGAGGAACACTGAAGCTTTCTTT.

The rearrangement links TRBV5-1 to TRBJ2-7, with TRBD1 as a possible D gene (5 bases). V lost 0 bases and J lost 3, with 10 bases in between. This CDR3 contains 14 residues. CDR1 and CDR2 from the germline V gene are SGHRS and YFSETQ. CDR3 sequence reads: CASSLEAGIYEQYF. The CDR3 region has the DNA TGCGCCAGCAGCTTGGAGGCAGGGATCTACGAGCAGTACTTC.

The genes are TRBV3-1 and TRBJ1-1; no clear D gene. The germline gives CDR1 LGHDT, CDR2 YNNKEL (reference sequence). CDR3 length: 15 residues. V was trimmed by 5 bases and J by 1 base, leaving 14 bases between them. Written as DNA, the CDR3 is TGTGCCAGCAGCGTCCGGGGTCCCGCGAACACTGAAGCTTTCTTT. Encoded protein: CASSVRGPANTEAFF.

V and J are TRBV6-5 and TRBJ1-1, with unresolved D. The CDR3 has 13 amino acids. The ends were cut back, 10 bases at V and 0 bases at J, with 12 bases in the middle. Germline-derived CDR1 and CDR2 are MNHEY and SVGAGI. CDR3 coding DNA: TGTGCCACCCGCCTTCGGGTGAACACTGAAGCTTTCTTT. Its translation: CATRLRVNTEAFF.

The chain links TRBV5-1 to TRBJ1-2, with D maybe TRBD1 (5 bases). Trimming shortened V by 4 bases and J by 9 bases, and 13 bases separated the two germline ends. In germline, CDR1 is SGHRS, CDR2 YFSETQ. CDR3 length: 12 residues. Written as DNA, the CDR3 is TGCGCCAGCAGCCTTGACAGAGACAGCTACACCTTC. Residues: CASSLDRDSYTF.

The J gene is TRBJ2-7, the V gene TRBV7-2; D remains ambiguous. The CDR3 spans 14 residues. Germline V gives CDR1 SGHTA, CDR2 FQGNSA. Trimming cost V 2 bases and J 3 bases, with 11 bases left between them. The CDR3 spells CASSLIPGGYEQYF. The CDR3 nucleotides are TGTGCCAGCAGCTTAATCCCGGGTGGCTACGAGCAGTACTTC.

Note on this clonotype: At one boundary the junction diverges from the germline segment, which might be a read error. The chain is built from TRBV7-9 and TRBJ2-1; TRBD2 might be the D (5 bases). CDR1 SEHNR and CDR2 FQNEAQ come from the germline V gene (reference sequence). There are 14 residues in the CDR3. The CDR3 is CASSQKDSSNEQFF. The CDR3 coding sequence is TGTGCCAGCAGCCAGAAGGACTCCTCCAATGAGCAGTTCTTC.

This sequence joins TRBV7-2 and TRBJ1-5; D unclear. Between the trimmed V and J ends, which lost 1 base and 2 bases, there was a span of 9 bases. CDR1 and CDR2 (germline): SGHTA, FQGNSA. CDR3 length: 15 residues. The CDR3 here is CASSLDWVGNQPQHF. In DNA form, the CDR3 reads TGTGCCAGCAGCTTAGACTGGGTCGGCAATCAGCCCCAGCATTTT.

The V call is TRBV3-1, the J call TRBJ2-3, with TRBD1 identical over 8 bases. V trimming: 4 bases; J trimming: 4 bases; junction bases outside the gene matches: 10. This CDR3 region has 16 residues. The V gene's germline CDR1 is LGHDT and CDR2 YNNKEL (reference sequence). The CDR3 region is CASSLRTGTGPDTQYF. The CDR3 nucleotides are TGTGCCAGCAGCCTAAGGACAGGGACGGGCCCAGATACGCAGTATTTT.

CDR3 DNA sequence: TGTGCCAGCAGTTTTGTTCCAGCGACTACCTACGAGCAGTACTTC. Its protein product is CASSFVPATTYEQYF. The chain has TRBV28 and TRBJ2-7; TRBD2 is a possible D gene (5 bases). This CDR3 spans 15 amino acids. Deletions cut 3 bases from V and 2 bases from J, with 14 bases between. The germline V gene has CDR1 MDHEN and CDR2 SYDVKM.

This chain joins TRBV10-3 and TRBJ2-7, with TRBD2 matching 7 bases. The V gene end was trimmed by 3 bases and the J gene end by 2 bases; junction bases not matched to a gene: 4. Germline V gene data show CDR1 as ENHRY and CDR2 as SYGVKD. The CDR3 consists of 14 residues. CDR3 in DNA: TGTGCCATCAGTGAAGTAGCGGGTACCTACGAGCAGTACTTC. Its translation is CAISEVAGTYEQYF.

The V gene is TRBV4-1, the J gene TRBJ1-5; D unresolved. V shed 7 bases and J shed 0 bases, with 10 bases lying between them. The CDR3 is made up of 14 amino acids. The germline V gene has CDR1 MGHRA and CDR2 YSYEKL. CDR3 region: CASTAIGSNQPQHF. As DNA, the CDR3 is TGCGCCAGCACAGCCATTGGTAGCAATCAGCCCCAGCATTTT.

The rearrangement joins TRBV11-2 to TRBJ2-7, with 9 positions matching TRBD2. This CDR3 is 16 amino acids long. Germline CDR1 reads SGHAT; CDR2 reads FQNNGV. V shed 1 base, J shed 5 bases, and the junction held 9 bases outside the gene matches. This chain's CDR3 is CASSLGTSADSDEQYF. CDR3 coding DNA: TGTGCCAGCAGCTTAGGGACTAGCGCCGATTCCGACGAGCAGTACTTC.